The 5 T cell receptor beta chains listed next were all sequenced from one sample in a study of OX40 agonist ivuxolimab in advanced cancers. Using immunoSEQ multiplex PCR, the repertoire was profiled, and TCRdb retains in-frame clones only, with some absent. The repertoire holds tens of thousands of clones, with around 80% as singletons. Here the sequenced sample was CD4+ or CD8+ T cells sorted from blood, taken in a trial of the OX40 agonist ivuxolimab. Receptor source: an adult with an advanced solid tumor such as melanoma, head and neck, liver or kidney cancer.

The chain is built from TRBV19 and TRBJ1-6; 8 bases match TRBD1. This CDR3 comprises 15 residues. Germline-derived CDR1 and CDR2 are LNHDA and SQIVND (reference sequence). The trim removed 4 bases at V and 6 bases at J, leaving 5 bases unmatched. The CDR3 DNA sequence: TGTGCCAGTAGTAGGAGGACAGGGACTAATTCACCCCTCCACTTT. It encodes CASSRRTGTNSPLHF.

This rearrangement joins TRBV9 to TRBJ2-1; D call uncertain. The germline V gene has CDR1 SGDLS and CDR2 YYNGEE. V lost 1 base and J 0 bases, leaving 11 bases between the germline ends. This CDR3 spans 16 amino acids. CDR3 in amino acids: CASSVKEKFSYNEQFF. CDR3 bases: TGTGCCAGCAGCGTAAAAGAGAAGTTCTCCTACAATGAGCAGTTCTTC.

The CDR3 is CASSYDSWNTEAFF. As DNA, the CDR3 is TGTGCCAGCAGCTACGACAGTTGGAACACTGAAGCTTTCTTT. The chain links TRBV5-6 to TRBJ1-1, with D perhaps matching TRBD1 (5 bases). This CDR3 spans 14 amino acids. V lost 3 bases and J lost 1, with 10 bases in between. Germline CDR1 is SGHDT and CDR2 is YYEEEE.

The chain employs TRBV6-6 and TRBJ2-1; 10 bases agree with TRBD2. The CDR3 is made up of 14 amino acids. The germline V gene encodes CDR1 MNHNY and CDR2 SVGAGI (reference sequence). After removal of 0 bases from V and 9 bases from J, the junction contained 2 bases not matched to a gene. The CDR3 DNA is TGTGCCAGCAGTTACTCGAGCGGGGGGGTTGAGCAGTTCTTC. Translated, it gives CASSYSSGGVEQFF.

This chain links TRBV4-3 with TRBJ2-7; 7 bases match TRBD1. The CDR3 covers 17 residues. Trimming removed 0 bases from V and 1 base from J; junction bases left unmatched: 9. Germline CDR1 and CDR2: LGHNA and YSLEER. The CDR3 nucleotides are TGCGCCAGCAGCCAAGAATCGGCAGGGGGAGTGTCCTACGAGCAGTACTTC. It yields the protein CASSQESAGGVSYEQYF.